This T cell receptor (beta chain) was sequenced during a study of shared clonotypes between healthy human individuals. Germline CDR1 MDHEN, CDR2 SYDVKM. Trimming removed 7 bases at V and 2 bases at J, with 18 bases between. This CDR3 comprises 16 residues. Sequencing was performed with immunoSEQ multiplex PCR; in TCRdb, only in-frame clones are kept and a portion is missing. The table includes some 530,000 clones, over 70% detected once. The receptor comes from a woman aged 40 to 55 in good health. Some clones in this sample may be carry-over from other donors' samples. Source material: PBMCs. This chain links TRBV28 with TRBJ1-5; possibly TRBD1 for D (6 bases). The CDR3 sequence: CASTRGGRVGNQPQHF. The CDR3 nucleotides are TGTGCCAGCACCCGCGGGGGCAGGGTTGGCAATCAGCCCCAGCATTTT.